This T cell receptor beta chain was recovered during a study of STAT3 mutations in large granular lymphocyte leukemia. Study-wide context: More than half of T-LGLL patients received immunosuppressive therapy. Findings and caveats of the study: In 6 of 18 patients, new TCR clonotypes emerged after therapy. Every T-cell large granular lymphocyte leukemia patient had at least one immunodominant TCR beta clonotype.

The table came from immunoSEQ multiplex PCR; TCRdb's copy has only in-frame clones and leaves some out. Of about 7,800 clones listed, 90% to 95% are singletons. V was shortened by 0 bases and J by 5 bases, with 16 bases between the two germline ends. CDR3 length: 17 residues. The germline V gene has CDR1 LGHNA and CDR2 YNFKEQ. On this clone: The antigen is unknown.

This receptor was taken from a man aged 45-60 years with T-cell large granular lymphocyte leukemia. Some clones in this sample may be carry-over from other donors' samples. The chain uses TRBV4-2 and TRBJ1-4, with D uncertain. The sequencing sample was made of peripheral blood mononuclear cells. The chain's CDR3 is CASSQETTSLGNEKLFF. The CDR3 region has the DNA TGTGCCAGCAGCCAAGAAACGACGTCCCTCGGGAATGAAAAACTGTTTTTT.